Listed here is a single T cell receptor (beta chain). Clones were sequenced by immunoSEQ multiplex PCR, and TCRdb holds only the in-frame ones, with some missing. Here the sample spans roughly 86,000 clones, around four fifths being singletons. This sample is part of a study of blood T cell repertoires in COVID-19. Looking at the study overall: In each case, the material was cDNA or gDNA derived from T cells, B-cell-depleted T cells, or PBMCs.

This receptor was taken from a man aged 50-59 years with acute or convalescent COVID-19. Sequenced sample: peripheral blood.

Here the CDR3 DNA reads TGTGCCAGCAGCTCGGACAGGAACACTGAAGCTTTCTTT. This sequence encodes CASSSDRNTEAFF. V is TRBV11-1 and J is TRBJ1-1, with D possibly matching TRBD1 (6 bases). The length of the CDR3 is 13 residues. V gave up 4 bases and J gave up 1 base, with 7 bases separating them. In germline, CDR1 is SGHAT, CDR2 FQDESV (reference sequence).